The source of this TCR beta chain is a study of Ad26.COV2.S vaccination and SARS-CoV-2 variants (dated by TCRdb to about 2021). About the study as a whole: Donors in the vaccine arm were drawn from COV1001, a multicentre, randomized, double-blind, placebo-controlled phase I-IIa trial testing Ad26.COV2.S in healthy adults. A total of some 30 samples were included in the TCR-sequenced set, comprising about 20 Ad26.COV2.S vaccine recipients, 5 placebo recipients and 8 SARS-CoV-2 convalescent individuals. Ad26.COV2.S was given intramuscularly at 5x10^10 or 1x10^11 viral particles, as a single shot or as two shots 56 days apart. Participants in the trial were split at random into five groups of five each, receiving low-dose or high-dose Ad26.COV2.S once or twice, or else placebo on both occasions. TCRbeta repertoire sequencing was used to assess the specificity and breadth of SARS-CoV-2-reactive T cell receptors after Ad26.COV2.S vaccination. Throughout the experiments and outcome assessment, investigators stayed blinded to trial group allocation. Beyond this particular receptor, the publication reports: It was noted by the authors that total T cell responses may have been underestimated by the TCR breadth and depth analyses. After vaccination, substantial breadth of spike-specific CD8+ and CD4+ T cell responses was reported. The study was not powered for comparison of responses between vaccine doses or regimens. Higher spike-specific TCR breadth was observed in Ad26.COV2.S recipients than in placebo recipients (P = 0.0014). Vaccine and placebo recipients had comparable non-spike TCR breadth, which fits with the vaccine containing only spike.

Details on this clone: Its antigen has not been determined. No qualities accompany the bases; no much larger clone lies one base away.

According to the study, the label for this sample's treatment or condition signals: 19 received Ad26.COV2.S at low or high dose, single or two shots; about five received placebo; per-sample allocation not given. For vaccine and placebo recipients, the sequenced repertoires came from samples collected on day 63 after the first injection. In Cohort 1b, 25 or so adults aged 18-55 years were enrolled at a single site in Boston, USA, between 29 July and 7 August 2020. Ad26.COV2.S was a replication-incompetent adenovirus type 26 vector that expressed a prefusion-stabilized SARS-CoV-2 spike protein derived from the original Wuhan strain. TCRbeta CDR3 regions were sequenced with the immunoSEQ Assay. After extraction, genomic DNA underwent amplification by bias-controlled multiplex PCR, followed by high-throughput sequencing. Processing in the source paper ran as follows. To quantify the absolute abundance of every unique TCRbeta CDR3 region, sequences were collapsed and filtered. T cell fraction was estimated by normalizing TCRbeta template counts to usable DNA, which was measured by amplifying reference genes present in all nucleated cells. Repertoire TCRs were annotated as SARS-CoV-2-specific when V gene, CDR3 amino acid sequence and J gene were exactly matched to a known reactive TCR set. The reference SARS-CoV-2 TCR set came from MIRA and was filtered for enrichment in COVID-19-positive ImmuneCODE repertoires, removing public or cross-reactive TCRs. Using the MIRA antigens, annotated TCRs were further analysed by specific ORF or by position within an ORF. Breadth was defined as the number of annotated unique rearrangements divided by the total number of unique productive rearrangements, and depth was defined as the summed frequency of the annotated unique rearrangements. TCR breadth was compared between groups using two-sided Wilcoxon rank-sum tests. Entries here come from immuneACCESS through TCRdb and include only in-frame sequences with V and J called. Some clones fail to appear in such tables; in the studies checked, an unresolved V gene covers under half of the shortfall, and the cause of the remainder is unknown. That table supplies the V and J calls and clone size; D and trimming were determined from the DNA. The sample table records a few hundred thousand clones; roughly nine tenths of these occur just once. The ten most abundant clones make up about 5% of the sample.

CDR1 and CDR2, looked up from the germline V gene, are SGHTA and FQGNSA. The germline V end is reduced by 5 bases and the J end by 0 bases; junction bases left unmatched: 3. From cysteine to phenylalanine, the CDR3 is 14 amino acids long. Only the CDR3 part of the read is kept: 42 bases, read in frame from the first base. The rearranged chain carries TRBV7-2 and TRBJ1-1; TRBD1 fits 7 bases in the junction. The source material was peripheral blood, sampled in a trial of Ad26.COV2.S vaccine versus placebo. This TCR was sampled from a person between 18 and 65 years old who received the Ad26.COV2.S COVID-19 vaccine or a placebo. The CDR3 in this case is CASSAGTVNTEAFF. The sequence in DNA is TGTGCCAGCAGCGCCGGGACAGTGAACACTGAAGCTTTCTTT.